These 28 T cell receptor beta chains originate from one sample sequenced in a study of blood T cell repertoires in COVID-19. The data were produced by immunoSEQ multiplex PCR, yet TCRdb's version contains in-frame clones alone and is incomplete. The sample holds 350,000 to 450,000 clones; around nine tenths are singletons and the top ten take about 1.4%. Sequenced: PBMCs or T cells enriched from blood (not recorded which). The receptors come from a young woman who had been exposed to COVID-19.

The V and J genes are TRBV5-6 and TRBJ2-1; 7 nucleotides line up with TRBD2. The CDR3 has 16 amino acids. Germline V gene lookup returns CDR1 SGHDT and CDR2 YYEEEE. V shed 0 bases, J shed 9 bases, and the junction held 12 bases outside the gene matches. The CDR3 loop is CASSLGLTSLSGEQFF. Written as DNA, the CDR3 is TGTGCCAGCAGCTTGGGCCTGACTAGCCTCTCTGGTGAGCAGTTCTTC.

The gene calls are TRBV11-2 and TRBJ1-3; D gene unclear. There are 16 residues in the CDR3. V was clipped by 8 bases and J by 2 bases, with 19 bases between them. CDR1 SGHAT and CDR2 FQNNGV come from the germline V gene. For the CDR3, the DNA is TGTGCCAGCTTTCCTGTAACGGGTCCACCTGGAAACACCATATATTTT. As protein: CASFPVTGPPGNTIYF.

With regard to this clone: Within the sample, other DNA sequences also encode this same CDR3. V gene TRBV7-9 combines with J gene TRBJ2-3; weak D call: TRBD1 (5 bases). The CDR3 sequence is 12 residues long. The V gene's germline CDR1 is SEHNR and CDR2 FQNEAQ (reference sequence). V was clipped by 4 bases and J by 3 bases, with 5 bases between them. The CDR3 sequence: CASSSGTDTQYF. The DNA for the CDR3 is TGTGCCAGCAGCTCAGGGACAGATACGCAGTATTTT.

The chain employs TRBV9 and TRBJ2-5; D remains unclear. Germline assignment: CDR1 SGDLS and CDR2 YYNGEE. The V gene lost 0 bases and the J gene lost 2 bases, with 11 bases spanning the gap. This CDR3 is built from 15 residues. CDR3 sequence: CASSVDVAAQETQYF. The CDR3 DNA reads TGTGCCAGCAGCGTAGATGTTGCGGCACAAGAGACCCAGTACTTC.

This sequence joins TRBV6-5 and TRBJ1-5; D is unclear. With 4 bases removed from V and 5 bases from J, the gap between germline ends came to 15 bases. From germline, CDR1 is MNHEY and CDR2 SVGAGI. The CDR3 extends over 15 amino acids. CDR3 nucleotides: TGTGCCAGCAGTTCAGGCTATGACCTGTATCAGCCCCAGCATTTT. This translates into CASSSGYDLYQPQHF.

This sequence joins TRBV7-2 and TRBJ1-6; D may be TRBD1 (5 bases). The CDR3 is 13 amino acids. Germline V lookup: CDR1 SGHTA, CDR2 FQGNSA. The V and J ends lost 5 bases and 6 bases respectively, with 8 bases between them. The CDR3 protein is CASSPRVNSPLHF. The CDR3 DNA reads as TGTGCCAGCAGCCCCAGGGTTAATTCACCCCTCCACTTT.

This rearrangement joins TRBV5-6 to TRBJ1-1, with D tentatively TRBD1 (5 bases). Trimming took 0 bases from V and 1 from J, leaving 10 bases between them. The germline CDR1 and CDR2 sequences are SGHDT and YYEEEE. This CDR3 region has 15 residues. DNA for the CDR3: TGTGCCAGCAGCTTGGCAGGGAGGAGGAACACTGAAGCTTTCTTT. Amino acids: CASSLAGRRNTEAFF.

The chain couples TRBV7-9 to TRBJ2-7; TRBD1 aligns across 8 bases. J was trimmed by 7 bases and V by 5 bases; bases with no gene match: 16. This CDR3 is 16 amino acids long. Germline assignment: CDR1 SEHNR and CDR2 FQNEAQ (reference sequence). CDR3 amino acids: CASSPESPGGLSEQYF. CDR3 nucleotides: TGTGCCAGCAGCCCCGAGTCCCCAGGGGGCTTATCTGAGCAGTACTTC.

This clone was observed a handful of times. J is TRBJ1-4 and V is TRBV11-2; TRBD1 might be the D (6 bases). V was clipped by 2 bases and J by 3 bases, with 10 bases between them. The CDR3 contains 15 residues. Germline CDR1 SGHAT, CDR2 FQNNGV. CDR3 bases: TGTGCCAGCAGCTTAACCCCAGGGGCTAATGAAAAACTGTTTTTT. Protein product: CASSLTPGANEKLFF.

The chain joins TRBV4-1 to TRBJ2-2; 11 bases align to TRBD1. Germline V gene sequence: CDR1 MGHRA, CDR2 YSYEKL. J gave up 6 bases and V 3 bases, and 6 bases lay outside the gene matches. The CDR3 consists of 16 residues. As DNA, the CDR3 is TGCGCCAGCAGCCAGCGGACAGGGGGCGTTGCCGGGGAGCTGTTTTTT. Translating it yields CASSQRTGGVAGELFF.

The V and J genes are TRBV2 and TRBJ1-2; D is undetermined. The CDR3 is 15 amino acids. Trimming left V 2 bases short and J 4 bases short, with 14 bases between. Germline loops: CDR1 SNHLY, CDR2 FYNNEI. CDR3 DNA sequence: TGTGCCAGCAGTGAATTCCGGGGTTTGAGCTATGGCTACACCTTC. Translated: CASSEFRGLSYGYTF.

The genes are TRBV11-2 and TRBJ1-2, with 7 nucleotides matching TRBD1. The CDR3 loop spans 17 amino acids. J was trimmed by 0 bases and V by 5 bases; bases with no gene match: 12. CDR1 is SGHAT, CDR2 FQNNGV, per germline. Here the CDR3 reads CASSRITGVTPNYGYTF. The CDR3 DNA follows: TGTGCCAGCAGCCGTATTACAGGGGTTACCCCTAACTATGGCTACACCTTC.

This clone was found once. This chain connects TRBV11-3 to TRBJ2-3, with 7 nucleotides matching TRBD2. The junction had 13 bases not matched to a gene; V was cut back by 2 bases and J by 5 bases. The CDR3 extends over 17 amino acids. Germline CDR1 reads SGHNT; CDR2 reads YENEEA. The CDR3 spells CASSLPSSSGGRDTQYF. As DNA, the CDR3 is TGTGCCAGCAGCTTACCCTCGTCTAGCGGAGGGAGAGATACGCAGTATTTT. The full variable domain, in which reference TRBV11-3 and TRBJ2-3 provide the parts outside the CDR3, is EAGVVQSPRYKIIEKKQPVAFWCNPISGHNTLYWYLQNLGQGPELLIRYENEEAVDDSQLPKDRFSAERLKGVDSTLKIQPAELGDSAVYLCASSLPSSSGGRDTQYFGPGTRLTVL.

This clone was seen only once. This chain joins TRBV4-1 and TRBJ2-7; a possible D gene is TRBD1 (6 bases). Germline loops: CDR1 MGHRA, CDR2 YSYEKL. V was cut by 1 base and J by 2 bases, with 12 bases left in between. This CDR3 spans 15 amino acids. In nucleotides, the CDR3 is TGCGCCAGCAGCCAAGTGACAGGTAGTACCTACGAGCAGTACTTC. It yields the protein CASSQVTGSTYEQYF.

The V gene is TRBV7-2, the J gene TRBJ1-1; a possible D gene is TRBD1 (5 bases). The germline CDR1 and CDR2 sequences are SGHTA and FQGNSA. CDR3 size: 16 residues. Trimming stripped 6 bases from V and 1 base from J, with 18 bases between. The CDR3 nucleotides are TGTGCCAGCAGAGATTGGGGGGAAGTGAGGAACACTGAAGCTTTCTTT. Amino acid sequence: CASRDWGEVRNTEAFF.

The V and J genes are TRBV10-3 and TRBJ2-3; 7 bases agree with TRBD2. This CDR3 region has 15 residues. Germline V gives CDR1 ENHRY, CDR2 SYGVKD. Trimming cost V 4 bases and J 0 bases; bases outside gene matches: 4. CDR3 protein: CAISGGSSSTDTQYF. The CDR3 DNA follows: TGTGCCATCAGTGGCGGGAGTTCTAGCACAGATACGCAGTATTTT.

The rearrangement uses TRBV14 and TRBJ2-3; weak D call: TRBD2 (7 bases). CDR3 length: 16 amino acids. Germline lookup yields CDR1 SGHDN and CDR2 FVKESK. V was trimmed by 4 bases and J by 5 bases, leaving 19 bases between them. The CDR3 region is CASSPPRWGGRDTQYF. In DNA, the CDR3 is TGTGCCAGCAGCCCCCCGAGGTGGGGGGGCCGAGATACGCAGTATTTT.

On this clone: Distinct nucleotide sequences in the sample also encode this CDR3. The chain has TRBV7-2 and TRBJ2-7; TRBD1 aligns across 8 bases. The CDR3 extends over 14 amino acids. The J segment lost 1 base and the V segment lost 4 bases, leaving 3 bases of the junction unmatched. Germline-derived CDR1 and CDR2 are SGHTA and FQGNSA. CDR3 nucleotides: TGTGCCAGCAGCTCTGGACAGGGATCCTACGAGCAGTACTTC. Amino acids: CASSSGQGSYEQYF.

The chain couples TRBV6-5 to TRBJ2-7; D is uncertain. This CDR3 is 14 amino acids long. Trimming removed 0 bases from V and 6 bases from J, with 12 bases in between. Germline CDR1 MNHEY, CDR2 SVGAGI. CDR3 region: CASSYSPQAPEQYF. CDR3 DNA sequence: TGTGCCAGCAGTTACTCCCCTCAGGCCCCCGAGCAGTACTTC.

The chain employs TRBV7-2 and TRBJ1-5; 7 positions match TRBD1. The germline CDR1 and CDR2 sequences are SGHTA and FQGNSA. This CDR3 is 16 amino acids long. V lost 5 bases to trimming and J lost 5 bases; unmatched junction nucleotides: 12. This chain's CDR3 is CASSAGPGQRYQPQHF. The DNA of the CDR3 is TGTGCCAGCAGCGCGGGACCGGGACAGAGGTATCAGCCCCAGCATTTT.

The chain uses TRBV6-4 and TRBJ2-1; TRBD2 aligns across 7 bases. V dropped 2 bases and J dropped 7; count of bases not matched to a gene: 8. The CDR3 runs 15 residues. CDR1 is MRHNA, CDR2 SNTAGT, per germline. CDR3 sequence reads: CASSDLAGVGNEQFF. In DNA, the CDR3 is TGTGCCAGCAGTGACCTGGCGGGAGTGGGTAATGAGCAGTTCTTC.

A single count supports this clone. The chain has TRBV3-1 (or the pseudogene TRBV3-2) and TRBJ2-7; TRBD1 matches 9 bases. Germline V gives CDR1 LGHDT, CDR2 YNNKEL (reference sequence). The V segment lost 4 bases and the J segment 11 bases; nucleotides outside the gene matches: 6. The CDR3 runs 12 residues. The chain's CDR3 is CASSPGQGWKYF. The CDR3, as DNA: TGTGCCAGCAGCCCGGGACAGGGATGGAAGTACTTC.

This clone was counted a few times. V and J are TRBV3-1 (or the pseudogene TRBV3-2) and TRBJ1-6; 7 nucleotides match TRBD1. V lost 4 bases, J lost 7 bases, and 7 bases stayed unmatched. The CDR3 is made up of 15 amino acids. In germline, CDR1 is LGHDT, CDR2 YNNKEL (reference sequence). The chain's CDR3 is CASSRLGTVNSPLHF. Written as DNA, the CDR3 is TGTGCCAGCAGCCGCCTCGGGACAGTAAATTCACCCCTCCACTTT.

The chain joins TRBV28 to TRBJ2-7, with D possibly being TRBD1 (6 bases). Germline V CDR1 and CDR2: MDHEN, SYDVKM. This CDR3 has 16 amino acids. Trimming pared 4 bases from V and 4 bases from J, leaving 20 bases between. The CDR3 nucleotides read TGTGCCAGCAGTTCACCCGCCGGGACAAGAAAATACGAGCAGTACTTC. Protein product: CASSSPAGTRKYEQYF.

The V call is TRBV11-2, the J call TRBJ2-7, with TRBD2 matching over 12 bases. The ends lost 4 bases at V and 5 bases at J; junction bases unmatched: 12. This CDR3 has 17 residues. The germline V gene has CDR1 SGHAT and CDR2 FQNNGV. This chain's CDR3 is CASSSRPTSGSWDEQYF. The CDR3, as DNA: TGTGCCAGCAGCTCCCGCCCGACTAGCGGGAGCTGGGACGAGCAGTACTTC.

This sequence joins TRBV4-1 and TRBJ1-2, with a tentative D call TRBD1 (5 bases). V was cut by 6 bases and J by 3 bases, with 17 bases left in between. Germline CDR1 and CDR2: MGHRA and YSYEKL. This CDR3 contains 15 residues. The CDR3 DNA reads as TGCGCCAGCAGACAAACATTCACAGGTGACTATGGCTACACCTTC. Protein: CASRQTFTGDYGYTF.

The gene calls are TRBV3-1 (or the pseudogene TRBV3-2) and TRBJ1-4; TRBD1 might be the D (5 bases). The CDR3 is 15 residues long. From germline, CDR1 is LGHDT and CDR2 YNNKEL (reference sequence). Trimming removed 1 base from V and 8 bases from J, with 14 bases in between. CDR3 nucleotides: TGTGCCAGCAGCCAAGTAATGGGGGGGAACGAAAAACTGTTTTTT. The encoded protein is CASSQVMGGNEKLFF.

The chain combines TRBV2 with TRBJ1-1; D not resolved. This CDR3 comprises 15 residues. Per the germline V gene, CDR1 is SNHLY and CDR2 is FYNNEI. Trimming cost V 2 bases and J 1 base, with 11 bases left between them. The CDR3 nucleotides read TGTGCCAGCAGTGAAATGGAGGACCGGAACACTGAAGCTTTCTTT. It is translated as CASSEMEDRNTEAFF.